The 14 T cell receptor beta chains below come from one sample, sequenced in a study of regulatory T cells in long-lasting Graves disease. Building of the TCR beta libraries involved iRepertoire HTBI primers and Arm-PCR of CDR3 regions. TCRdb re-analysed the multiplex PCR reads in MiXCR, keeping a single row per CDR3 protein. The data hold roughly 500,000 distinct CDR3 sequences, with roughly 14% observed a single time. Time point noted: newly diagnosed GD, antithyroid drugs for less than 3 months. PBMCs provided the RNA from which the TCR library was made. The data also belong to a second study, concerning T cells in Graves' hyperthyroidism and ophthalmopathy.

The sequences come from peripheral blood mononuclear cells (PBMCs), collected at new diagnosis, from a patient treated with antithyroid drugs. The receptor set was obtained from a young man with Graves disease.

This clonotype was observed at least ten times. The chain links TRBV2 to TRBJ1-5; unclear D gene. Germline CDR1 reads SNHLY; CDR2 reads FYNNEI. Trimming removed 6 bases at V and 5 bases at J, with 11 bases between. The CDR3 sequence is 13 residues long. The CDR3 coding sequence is TGTGCCAGCAGCGCGGAGAGGGATCAGCCCCAGCATTTT. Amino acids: CASSAERDQPQHF.

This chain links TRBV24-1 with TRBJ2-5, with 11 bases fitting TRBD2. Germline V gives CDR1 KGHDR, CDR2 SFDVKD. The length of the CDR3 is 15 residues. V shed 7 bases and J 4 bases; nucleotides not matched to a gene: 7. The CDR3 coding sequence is TGTGCCACCAGCACTAGCGGGAGATTTCGAGAGACCCAGTACTTC. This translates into CATSTSGRFRETQYF.

DNA of the CDR3: TGCGCCAGCAGCTTGGGGGACAGGGTGTCCTACAATGAGCAGTTCTTC. It codes for CASSLGDRVSYNEQFF. The gene calls are TRBV5-1 and TRBJ2-1, with 9 bases identical to TRBD1. Looked up from germline, CDR1 is SGHRS and CDR2 is YFSETQ. The CDR3 has 16 amino acids. Unmatched junction bases numbered 2, after V lost 0 bases and J lost 1 base.

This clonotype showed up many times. CDR3 bases: TGTGCCAGCAGCGGTTTCGGGACAGGCGGGGATACGCAGTATTTT. It is translated as CASSGFGTGGDTQYF. The rearrangement links TRBV7-6 to TRBJ2-3, with 8 bases matching TRBD1. The germline gives CDR1 SGHVS, CDR2 FNYEAQ. The CDR3 has 15 residues. With 5 bases clipped from V and 6 bases from J, the junction kept 10 bases outside the gene matches.

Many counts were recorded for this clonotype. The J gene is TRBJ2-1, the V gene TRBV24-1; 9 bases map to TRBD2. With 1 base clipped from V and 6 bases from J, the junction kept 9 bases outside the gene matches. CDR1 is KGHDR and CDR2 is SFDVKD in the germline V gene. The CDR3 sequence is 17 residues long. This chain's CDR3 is CATSDFSIAGAFNEQFF. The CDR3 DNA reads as TGTGCCACCAGTGATTTCTCAATAGCGGGAGCATTCAATGAGCAGTTCTTC.

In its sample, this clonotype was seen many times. CDR3: CASSLLGGYEQYF. CDR3 DNA sequence: TGTGCCAGCAGCCTCCTGGGGGGCTACGAGCAGTACTTC. V and J are TRBV12-3 or TRBV12-4 and TRBJ2-7; tentatively, D is TRBD2 (6 bases). The CDR3 has 13 amino acids. With 6 bases removed from V and 3 bases from J, the gap between germline ends came to 12 bases.

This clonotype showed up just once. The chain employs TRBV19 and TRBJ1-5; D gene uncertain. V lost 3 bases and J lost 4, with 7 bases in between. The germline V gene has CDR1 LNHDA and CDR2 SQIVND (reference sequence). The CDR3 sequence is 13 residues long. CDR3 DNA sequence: TGTGCCAGTAGTATTGGGGATAATCAGCCCCAGCATTTT. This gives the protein CASSIGDNQPQHF. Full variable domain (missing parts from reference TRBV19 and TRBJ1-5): DGGITQSPKYLFRKEGQNVTLSCEQNLNHDAMYWYRQDPGQGLRLIYYSQIVNDFQKGDIAEGYSVSREKKESFPLTVTSAQKNPTAFYLCASSIGDNQPQHFGDGTRLSIL.

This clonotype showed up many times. The CDR3 sequence is CSVEVLAGVGNEQYF. For the CDR3, the DNA is TGCAGCGTTGAGGTCCTAGCGGGAGTAGGCAACGAGCAGTACTTC. This chain joins TRBV29-1 and TRBJ2-7, with 10 bases that match TRBD2. Germline assignment: CDR1 SQVTM and CDR2 ANQGSEA. J lost 5 bases, V lost 3 bases, and 10 bases had no gene match. The CDR3 runs to 15 residues.

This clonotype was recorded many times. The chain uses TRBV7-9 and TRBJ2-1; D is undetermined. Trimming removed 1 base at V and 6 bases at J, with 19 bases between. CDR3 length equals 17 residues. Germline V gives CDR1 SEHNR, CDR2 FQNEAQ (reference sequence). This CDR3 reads CASSLVPLVLPSNEQFF. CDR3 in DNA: TGTGCCAGCAGCTTAGTCCCGCTAGTCCTTCCCTCCAATGAGCAGTTCTTC.

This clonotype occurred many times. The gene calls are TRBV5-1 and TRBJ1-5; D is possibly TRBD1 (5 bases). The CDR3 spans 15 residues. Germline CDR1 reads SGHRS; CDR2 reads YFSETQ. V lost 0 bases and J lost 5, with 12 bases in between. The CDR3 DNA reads TGCGCCAGCAGCTTGGATCCAGGGTACGATCAGCCCCAGCATTTT. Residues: CASSLDPGYDQPQHF.

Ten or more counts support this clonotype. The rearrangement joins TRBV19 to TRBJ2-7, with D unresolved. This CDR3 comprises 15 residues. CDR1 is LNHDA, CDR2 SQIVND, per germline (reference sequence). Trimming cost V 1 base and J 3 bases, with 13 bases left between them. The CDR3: CASSIGGEDLYEQYF. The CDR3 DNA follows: TGTGCCAGTAGTATAGGAGGCGAAGACCTCTACGAGCAGTACTTC. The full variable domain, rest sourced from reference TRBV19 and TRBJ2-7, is DGGITQSPKYLFRKEGQNVTLSCEQNLNHDAMYWYRQDPGQGLRLIYYSQIVNDFQKGDIAEGYSVSREKKESFPLTVTSAQKNPTAFYLCASSIGGEDLYEQYFGPGTRLTVT.

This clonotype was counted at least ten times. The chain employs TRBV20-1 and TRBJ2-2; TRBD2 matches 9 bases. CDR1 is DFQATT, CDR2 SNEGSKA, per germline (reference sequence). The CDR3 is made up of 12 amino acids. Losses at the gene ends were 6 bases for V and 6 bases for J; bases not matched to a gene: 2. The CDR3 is CSALAGAGELFF. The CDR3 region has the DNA TGCAGTGCCTTAGCGGGAGCCGGGGAGCTGTTTTTT.

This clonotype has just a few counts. The CDR3 protein is CSASPWDGSSYEQYF. CDR3 DNA: TGCAGTGCTAGTCCCTGGGACGGGTCTTCGTACGAGCAGTACTTC. The chain carries TRBV20-1 and TRBJ2-7; D may match TRBD1 or TRBD2 (5 bases each). The V gene lost 3 bases and the J gene lost 4 bases, with 19 bases spanning the gap. The germline V gene encodes CDR1 DFQATT and CDR2 SNEGSKA (reference sequence). CDR3 length: 15 residues.

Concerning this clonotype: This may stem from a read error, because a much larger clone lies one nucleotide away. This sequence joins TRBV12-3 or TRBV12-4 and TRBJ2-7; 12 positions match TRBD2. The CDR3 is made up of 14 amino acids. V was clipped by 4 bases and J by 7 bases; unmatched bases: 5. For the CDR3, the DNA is TGTGCCAGCAGTTCTAGCGGGAGGGGGGTTGAGCAGTACTTC. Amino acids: CASSSSGRGVEQYF.